Listed below are T cell receptor beta chains from one sample, sequenced in a study of tumor T cells in aggressive B-cell lymphoma. Sequencing used immunoSEQ multiplex PCR; TCRdb keeps in-frame clones, though not all of them. The top ten hold about 7% of the sample, which has some 5,900 clones, over 65% seen once. The sequenced sample was tumor tissue. These TCRs come from an adult with diffuse large B cell lymphoma. The CDR3 runs from the conserved cysteine through the conserved F or W.

V,J,CDR3
TRBV18,TRBJ2-3,CASSPGQGVTDTQYF
TRBV19,TRBJ2-5,CASSLVGETQYF
TRBV9,TRBJ1-3,CASSVDWTGSGNTIYF
TRBV4-1,TRBJ2-2,CASSRGQKLFF
TRBV7-9,TRBJ1-1,CASSVDRGTEAFF
TRBV7-2,TRBJ2-1,CASSFSGTSKYNEQFF
TRBV15,TRBJ2-7,CATAGTGNYEQYF
TRBV30,TRBJ1-5,CAWKRGSNQPQHF
TRBV7-7,TRBJ2-7,CASSLGQGKTYEQYF
TRBV19,TRBJ2-7,CASSIVGTGFHEQYF
TRBV14,TRBJ2-5,CASSPYRGQETQYF
TRBV6-1,TRBJ2-5,CASSDQLGQGGETQYF
TRBV7-9,TRBJ2-1,CASSLGGGTPHYNEQFF
TRBV6-5,TRBJ2-5,CASSSQGGVTQYF
TRBV5-6,TRBJ1-5,CASSQDRGGHNQPQHF
TRBV5-6,TRBJ2-3,CASSLTASTDTQYF
TRBV28,TRBJ2-7,CASRTGLATRYEQYF
TRBV19,TRBJ1-1,CASSFRDRGAEAFF
TRBV4-2,TRBJ2-1,CASSPERRGNEQFF
TRBV12-5,TRBJ2-7,CASGPGTDSYEQYF
TRBV7-2,TRBJ2-7,CASSLTSGSYEQYF
TRBV5-1,TRBJ2-1,CASSLRRAADEQFF
TRBV7-9,TRBJ2-7,CASSLRLAGEYEQYF
TRBV7-9,TRBJ2-6,CASSLPGGPGANVLTF
TRBV10-3,TRBJ2-7,CAISGGTGWEQYF
TRBV27,TRBJ1-5,CASSLNSPWPQHF
TRBV15,TRBJ2-7,CATSRTGTGGDEQYF
TRBV27,TRBJ2-7,CASRASGSYEQYF
TRBV30,TRBJ2-5,CAWSGQRQETQYF
TRBV10-3,TRBJ2-7,CAISLTGTSGTREQYF
TRBV6-5,TRBJ1-2,CASRPQGRNGYTF
TRBV7-9,TRBJ1-1,CASSLTHTMNTEAFF
TRBV4-2,TRBJ2-2,CASSQGSASTGELFF
TRBV28,TRBJ1-1,CAITTGHKAFF
TRBV7-8,TRBJ1-1,CASSSRQGRAFF
TRBV6-5,TRBJ1-4,CASSYQGRPEKLFF
TRBV2,TRBJ1-1,CASNRGNTEAFF
TRBV19,TRBJ1-1,CASSPPQGNTEAFF
TRBV7-9,TRBJ2-6,CASSLGGGPSGANVLTF